These 25 T cell receptor beta chains originate from one sample sequenced in a study of T cells in Graves' hyperthyroidism and ophthalmopathy. Amplification of TCR beta CDR3 regions was performed using RNA transcripts as template. In the first-round RT-PCR of the TCR CDR3, the HTBI primer set was used. MiXCR, applied by TCRdb to the multiplex PCR reads, yields one record per CDR3 protein. Among about 600,000 distinct CDR3 sequences listed, around 15% were seen once. Sequenced input: blood. Receptors were obtained from a woman between 35 and 50 years old with Graves' ophthalmopathy.

This clonotype was seen a few times. This chain connects TRBV7-9 to TRBJ1-4, with D uncertain. Trimming removed 6 bases from V and 8 bases from J, with 13 bases in between. Germline V gene sequence: CDR1 SEHNR, CDR2 FQNEAQ (reference sequence). The CDR3 is 13 residues long. The chain's CDR3 is CASRSGQSEKLFF. CDR3 nucleotides: TGTGCCAGCAGATCCGGGCAGTCGGAAAAACTGTTTTTT.

This clonotype was seen a few times. The gene calls are TRBV30 and TRBJ1-3, with D possibly TRBD1 on 6 matching bases. With 4 bases removed from V and 1 base from J, the gap between germline ends came to 8 bases. This CDR3 contains 13 residues. From germline, CDR1 is GTSNPN and CDR2 SVGIG (reference sequence). As DNA, the CDR3 is TGTGCCTGGAACAGGGTTTCTGGAAACACCATATATTTT. This encodes CAWNRVSGNTIYF.

With respect to this clonotype: A much more abundant neighbour one base away suggests this may be a read error. This rearrangement joins TRBV28 to TRBJ2-7, with TRBD2 identical over 8 bases. Germline CDR1 reads MDHEN; CDR2 reads SYDVKM. The CDR3 contains 15 residues. Losses at the gene ends were 1 base for V and 5 bases for J; bases not matched to a gene: 7. DNA of the CDR3: TGTGCCAGCAGTTTATATCGGGGGGGGGTTCACGAGCAGTACTTC. Its translation: CASSLYRGGVHEQYF. Based on the CDR3 plus reference TRBV28 and TRBJ2-7, the full variable domain is DVKVTQSSRYLVKRTGEKVFLECVQDMDHENMFWYRQDPGLGLRLIYFSYDVKMKEKGDIPEGYSVSREKKERFSLILESASTNQTSMYLCASSLYRGGVHEQYFGPGTRLTVT.

This clonotype was seen only a few times. V gene TRBV29-1 combines with J gene TRBJ1-1, with D possibly TRBD1 on 5 matching bases. The CDR3 loop spans 14 amino acids. The germline V and J ends were trimmed by 7 bases and 0 bases, with 15 bases remaining between them. Germline CDR1 SQVTM, CDR2 ANQGSEA. The chain's CDR3 is CSANGRGMNTEAFF. In DNA, the CDR3 is TGCAGCGCCAACGGACGGGGCATGAACACTGAAGCTTTCTTT.

CDR3 region: CASSRGLGEKLFF. The CDR3 DNA is TGTGCCAGCAGTCGGGGGCTGGGGGAAAAACTGTTTTTT. The V call is TRBV28, the J call TRBJ1-4; D may be TRBD1 (6 bases). V was shortened by 5 bases and J by 8 bases, with 12 bases between the two germline ends. The CDR3 has 13 amino acids. In germline, CDR1 is MDHEN, CDR2 SYDVKM.

This clonotype was seen repeatedly, ten times or more. The rearrangement joins TRBV20-1 to TRBJ1-3, with D possibly TRBD1 on 6 matching bases. CDR1 is DFQATT, CDR2 SNEGSKA, per germline (reference sequence). The CDR3 sequence is 13 residues long. Trimming left V 6 bases short and J 8 bases short, with 17 bases between. The CDR3 DNA sequence: TGCAGTGCAGCAACAGGGTTTAGGGACACCATATATTTT. Translated: CSAATGFRDTIYF.

This clonotype was seen repeatedly, ten times or more. The chain has TRBV2 and TRBJ2-7, with 7 bases matching TRBD2. This CDR3 region has 12 residues. With 4 bases clipped from V and 5 bases from J, the junction kept 2 bases outside the gene matches. The germline V gene has CDR1 SNHLY and CDR2 FYNNEI. CDR3 sequence reads: CASSVAGDEQYF. The CDR3 DNA reads TGTGCCAGCAGTGTTGCGGGGGACGAGCAGTACTTC.

The J gene is TRBJ2-2, the V gene TRBV6-1, with TRBD1 as a possible D gene (6 bases). This CDR3 comprises 17 residues. From germline, CDR1 is MNHNS and CDR2 SASEGT. V lost 2 bases to trimming and J lost 2 bases, with 15 bases between them. CDR3 coding DNA: TGTGCCAGCAGTGAACGGGGCTACAGGGAAAACACCGGGGAGCTGTTTTTT. This codes for CASSERGYRENTGELFF.

The chain joins TRBV30 to TRBJ2-2; D not certain. The V and J ends lost 7 bases and 3 bases respectively, with 9 bases between them. The CDR3 spans 12 residues. CDR1 GTSNPN and CDR2 SVGIG come from the germline V gene (reference sequence). CDR3 nucleotide sequence: TGTGCCTTTGGGCTATACACCGGGGAGCTGTTTTTT. Protein product: CAFGLYTGELFF.

Many counts were recorded for this clonotype. The CDR3 DNA sequence: TGCGCCAGCAGCTTGGGGGGACAGAACTACGAGCAGTACTTC. It specifies CASSLGGQNYEQYF. This rearrangement joins TRBV5-1 to TRBJ2-7; 7 positions match TRBD1. The CDR3 runs to 14 residues. Per the germline V gene, CDR1 is SGHRS and CDR2 is YFSETQ. V lost 0 bases to trimming and J lost 3 bases; unmatched junction nucleotides: 3.

This clonotype was detected only a few times. The gene calls are TRBV6-1 and TRBJ2-1, with D possibly matching TRBD1 (5 bases). The CDR3 runs 14 residues. The V gene lost 10 bases and the J gene lost 6 bases, with 19 bases spanning the gap. Germline V gene sequence: CDR1 MNHNS, CDR2 SASEGT. The CDR3 bases are TGTGCCACCGGCCGTTTTGACAGACCCAATGAGCAGTTCTTC. This codes for CATGRFDRPNEQFF.

At least ten counts were recorded for this clonotype. V and J are TRBV15 and TRBJ1-2, with a weak D call TRBD1 (6 bases). The CDR3 covers 14 residues. Trimming removed 3 bases from V and 2 bases from J, with 10 bases in between. Germline V gives CDR1 LNHNV, CDR2 YYDKDF (reference sequence). The CDR3 reads CATSSAQGNYGYTF. CDR3 bases: TGTGCCACCAGCAGCGCACAGGGAAACTATGGCTACACCTTC.

This chain links TRBV28 with TRBJ1-2; D gene unclear. Trimming removed 5 bases at V and 8 bases at J, with 15 bases between. Germline CDR1 is MDHEN and CDR2 is SYDVKM. This CDR3 spans 13 amino acids. CDR3 sequence: CASSADGTRGYTF. CDR3 coding DNA: TGTGCCAGCAGTGCCGACGGAACACGGGGCTACACCTTC.

This clonotype was observed many times. The chain links TRBV6-1 to TRBJ2-3; D may be TRBD2 (6 bases). The V gene lost 1 base and the J gene lost 1 base, with 12 bases spanning the gap. This CDR3 comprises 16 residues. Germline values: CDR1 MNHNS, CDR2 SASEGT. As DNA, the CDR3 is TGTGCCAGCAGTGAAGAGACCGGAGGGGGCACAGATACGCAGTATTTT. It yields the protein CASSEETGGGTDTQYF.

As to this clonotype: A read error may explain this, as a much larger clone is one base away. The rearrangement uses TRBV27 and TRBJ2-1; no clear D gene. From germline, CDR1 is MNHEY and CDR2 SMNVEV (reference sequence). The length of the CDR3 is 13 residues. CDR3 nucleotide sequence: TGTGCCAGCACCCCGGGCTCCTACAATGAGCAGCTCTTC. It is translated as CASTPGSYNEQLF.

This clonotype has more than one count but fewer than ten. The chain carries TRBV6-1 and TRBJ1-2; maybe TRBD1 (5 bases). From germline, CDR1 is MNHNS and CDR2 SASEGT. This CDR3 has 14 amino acids. The ends were cut back, 7 bases at V and 4 bases at J, with 16 bases in the middle. CDR3 coding DNA: TGTGCCAGCATAAACCGGGGGAGTCTCTATGGCTACACCTTC. The encoded protein is CASINRGSLYGYTF.

The chain carries TRBV7-9 and TRBJ1-2; 7 bases line up with TRBD1. This CDR3 is built from 14 residues. Germline V lookup: CDR1 SEHNR, CDR2 FQNEAQ (reference sequence). After removal of 5 bases from V and 3 bases from J, the junction contained 6 bases not matched to a gene. The DNA of the CDR3 is TGTGCCAGCAGCCGACAGGGTGGCGACTATGGCTACACCTTC. Encoded protein: CASSRQGGDYGYTF.

The table lists this clonotype with many counts. The V gene is TRBV28, the J gene TRBJ2-7; possibly TRBD2 for D (7 bases). The CDR3 runs to 16 residues. V lost 6 bases, J lost 4 bases, and 22 bases lay in between. Germline CDR1 and CDR2: MDHEN and SYDVKM. The DNA for the CDR3 is TGTGCCAGCAGCTCCCCCGCCGGGGGGCGACCATACGAGCAGTACTTC. This codes for CASSSPAGGRPYEQYF.

This clonotype was counted only a few times. The chain recombines TRBV12-3 or TRBV12-4 with TRBJ2-3; D ambiguous. The CDR3 is 12 residues long. V gave up 6 bases and J gave up 8 bases, with 12 bases separating them. CDR3 coding DNA: TGTGCCAGCAGCCCCCAGCCGGGTACGCAGTATTTT. Translation gives CASSPQPGTQYF.

This chain connects TRBV4-1 to TRBJ2-3; TRBD1 agrees at 9 bases. The CDR3 is made up of 15 amino acids. Unmatched junction bases numbered 7, after V lost 4 bases and J lost 5 bases. Germline assignment: CDR1 MGHRA and CDR2 YSYEKL. The CDR3 DNA is TGCGCCAGCAGCCCGCCCGGGACAGGGCAAGATACGCAGTATTTT. Amino acid sequence: CASSPPGTGQDTQYF.

This clonotype was counted a few times. The chain couples TRBV5-8 to TRBJ1-2; D may be TRBD1 (5 bases). Germline V gene lookup returns CDR1 SGHTS and CDR2 YDEGEE. V lost 4 bases, J lost 2 bases, and 15 bases lay in between. This CDR3 contains 15 residues. Here the CDR3 reads CASSRALKGNYGYTF. CDR3 nucleotides: TGTGCCAGCAGCAGGGCCCTCAAGGGGAACTATGGCTACACCTTC.

In its sample, this clonotype was seen once. This chain joins TRBV6-5 and TRBJ1-2, with 7 bases matching TRBD1. V shed 0 bases and J 7 bases; nucleotides not matched to a gene: 5. CDR1 and CDR2 from the germline V gene are MNHEY and SVGAGI. The CDR3 contains 14 residues. CDR3 residues: CASSYSGQRGGYTF. CDR3 DNA: TGTGCCAGCAGTTACTCGGGACAGAGGGGTGGCTACACCTTC.

This clonotype occurred many times. The V call is TRBV30, the J call TRBJ2-3, with D perhaps TRBD1 (5 bases). Trimming left V 4 bases short and J 1 base short, with 9 bases between. The CDR3 loop spans 13 amino acids. Germline assignment: CDR1 GTSNPN and CDR2 SVGIG (reference sequence). The CDR3 DNA follows: TGTGCCTGGATTTTAGGGGGCACAGATACGCAGTATTTT. This encodes CAWILGGTDTQYF.

The chain recombines TRBV20-1 with TRBJ2-2, with 13 bases aligning to TRBD2. The germline CDR1 and CDR2 sequences are DFQATT and SNEGSKA (reference sequence). With 5 bases clipped from V and 0 bases from J, the junction kept 0 bases outside the gene matches. This CDR3 spans 15 amino acids. The CDR3 here is CSAGLAGANTGELFF. CDR3 nucleotide sequence: TGCAGTGCTGGACTAGCGGGGGCGAACACCGGGGAGCTGTTTTTT.

The J gene is TRBJ1-1, the V gene TRBV19; 11 bases line up with TRBD1. Looked up from germline, CDR1 is LNHDA and CDR2 is SQIVND (reference sequence). V gave up 6 bases and J gave up 5 bases; unmatched junction bases: 5. The CDR3 runs 14 residues. The CDR3 DNA reads TGTGCCAGTAGGACCGGGACAGGGGGAACTGAAGCTTTCTTT. Translation gives CASRTGTGGTEAFF.